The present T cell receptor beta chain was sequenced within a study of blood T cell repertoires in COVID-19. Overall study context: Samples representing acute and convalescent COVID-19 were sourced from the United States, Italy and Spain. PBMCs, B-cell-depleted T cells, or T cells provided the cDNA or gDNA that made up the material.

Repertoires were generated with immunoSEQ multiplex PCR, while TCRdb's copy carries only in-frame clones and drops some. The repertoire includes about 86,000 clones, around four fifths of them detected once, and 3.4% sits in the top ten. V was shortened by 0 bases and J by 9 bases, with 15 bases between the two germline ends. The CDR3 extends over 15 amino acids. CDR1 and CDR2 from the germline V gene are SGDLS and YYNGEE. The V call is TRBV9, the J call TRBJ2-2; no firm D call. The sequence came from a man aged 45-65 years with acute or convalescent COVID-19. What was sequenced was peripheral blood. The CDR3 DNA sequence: TGTGCCAGCAGCGTAGCTAGGTACGGCCCCCGGGAGCTGTTTTTT. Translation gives CASSVARYGPRELFF.